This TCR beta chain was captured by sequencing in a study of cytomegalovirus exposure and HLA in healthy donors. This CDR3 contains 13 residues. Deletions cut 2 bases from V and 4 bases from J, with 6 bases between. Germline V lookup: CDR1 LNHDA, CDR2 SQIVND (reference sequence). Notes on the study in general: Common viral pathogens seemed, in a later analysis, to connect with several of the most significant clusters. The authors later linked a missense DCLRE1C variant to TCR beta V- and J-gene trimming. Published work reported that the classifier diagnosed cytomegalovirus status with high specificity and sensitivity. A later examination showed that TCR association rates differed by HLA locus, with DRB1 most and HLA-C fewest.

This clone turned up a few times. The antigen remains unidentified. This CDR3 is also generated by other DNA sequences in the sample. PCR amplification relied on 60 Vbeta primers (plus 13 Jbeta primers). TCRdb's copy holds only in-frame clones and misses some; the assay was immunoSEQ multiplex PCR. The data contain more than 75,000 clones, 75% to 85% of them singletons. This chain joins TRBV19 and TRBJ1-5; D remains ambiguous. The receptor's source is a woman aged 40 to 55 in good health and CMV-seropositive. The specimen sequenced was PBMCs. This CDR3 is CASSISSNQPQHF. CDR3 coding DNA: TGTGCCAGTAGTATATCCAGTAATCAGCCCCAGCATTTT.